Following are 15 T cell receptor beta chains from one sample sequenced in a study of T cell responses to AZD1222 COVID-19 vaccine (dated by TCRdb to the early 2020s). Library preparation used the immunoSEQ multiplex PCR assay. This is the immuneACCESS table as TCRdb keeps it, with only in-frame sequences that have V and J called. A part of the clones is gone; compared with another copy, unresolved V genes explain less than half, and the rest is unexplained. This sample has about 160,000 clones in its table, and around 89% of those were observed once. 6.9% of the sample rests with the top ten. Reading the label with the study, this specimen's time point is: baseline before first vaccination. The sample consisted of peripheral blood, taken on day 0 of AZD1222 vaccination. Every receptor here comes from an adult in good health.

The chain couples TRBV27 to TRBJ1-1; 8 bases map to TRBD1. Unmatched junction bases numbered 3, after V lost 6 bases and J lost 0 bases. The CDR3 is 14 residues long. Germline V gene data show CDR1 as MNHEY and CDR2 as SMNVEV (reference sequence). CDR3 protein: CASRTQGVNTEAFF. CDR3 bases: TGTGCCAGCAGGACACAGGGGGTGAACACTGAAGCTTTCTTT.

This clone was detected a few times. The V gene is TRBV5-5, the J gene TRBJ2-6, with D perhaps TRBD1 (5 bases). The CDR3 extends over 18 amino acids. Trimming stripped 1 base from V and 0 bases from J, with 14 bases between. In germline, CDR1 is SGHKS, CDR2 YYEKEE (reference sequence). The CDR3 DNA sequence: TGTGCCAGCAGCTTGCTCTCAGGGATGGGCTCTGGGGCCAACGTCCTGACTTTC. It yields the protein CASSLLSGMGSGANVLTF.

This chain connects TRBV6-1 to TRBJ1-1; D perhaps matches TRBD1 (5 bases). The germline V gene has CDR1 MNHNS and CDR2 SASEGT. The V end lost 4 bases, the J end lost 2 bases, and 17 bases lay between the germline ends. The CDR3 runs to 16 residues. The CDR3 DNA reads as TGTGCCAGCAGTGGGGGGGGAGGGGACCCTAACACTGAAGCTTTCTTT. It yields the protein CASSGGGGDPNTEAFF.

The chain links TRBV7-6 to TRBJ2-3, with TRBD2 as a possible D gene (7 bases). Trimming removed 5 bases at V and 6 bases at J, with 24 bases between. Per germline, CDR1 SGHVS and CDR2 FNYEAQ. The CDR3 totals 17 residues. The CDR3 DNA sequence: TGTGCCAGCAGCCCCGCGTCGGCGGGGGCCGAGGGTGATACGCAGTATTTT. It is translated as CASSPASAGAEGDTQYF.

This chain joins TRBV5-4 and TRBJ2-1; possibly TRBD2 for D (5 bases). The germline V and J ends were trimmed by 4 bases and 6 bases, with 14 bases remaining between them. This CDR3 spans 14 amino acids. Germline CDR1 and CDR2: SGHNT and YYREEE (reference sequence). Written as DNA, the CDR3 is TGTGCCAGCAGCCTTACTAGTAAGGTCAATGAGCAGTTCTTC. It specifies CASSLTSKVNEQFF.

The rearrangement joins TRBV3-1 (or the pseudogene TRBV3-2) to TRBJ1-2, with D possibly TRBD1 on 5 matching bases. The CDR3 length is 15 residues. Trimming left V 4 bases short and J 6 bases short, with 18 bases between. Germline CDR1 and CDR2: LGHDT and YNNKEL (reference sequence). CDR3 loop: CASSPPLGGWDGYTF. DNA for the CDR3: TGTGCCAGCAGCCCCCCTTTGGGGGGGTGGGATGGCTACACCTTC.

This sequence joins TRBV27 and TRBJ1-1, with D perhaps TRBD1 (5 bases). Trimming took 0 bases from V and 4 from J, leaving 12 bases between them. Germline lookup yields CDR1 MNHEY and CDR2 SMNVEV (reference sequence). This CDR3 has 15 amino acids. The CDR3 region is CASSLSPGARTEAFF. CDR3 nucleotide sequence: TGTGCCAGCAGTTTATCCCCCGGGGCGCGCACTGAAGCTTTCTTT.

The V gene is TRBV19, the J gene TRBJ2-1, with D unresolved. With 3 bases removed from V and 4 bases from J, the gap between germline ends came to 7 bases. The CDR3 runs 13 residues. Germline CDR1 reads LNHDA; CDR2 reads SQIVND (reference sequence). The CDR3 bases are TGTGCCAGTAGTATGCTACTTTACAATGAGCAGTTCTTC. This codes for CASSMLLYNEQFF. Complete variable domain (other parts from reference TRBV19 and TRBJ2-1): DGGITQSPKYLFRKEGQNVTLSCEQNLNHDAMYWYRQDPGQGLRLIYYSQIVNDFQKGDIAEGYSVSREKKESFPLTVTSAQKNPTAFYLCASSMLLYNEQFFGPGTRLTVL.

The chain employs TRBV7-3 and TRBJ2-2; D possibly corresponds to TRBD2 (6 bases). Germline V gives CDR1 SGHTA, CDR2 FQGTGA. The CDR3 covers 17 residues. V gave up 5 bases and J gave up 5 bases, with 21 bases separating them. DNA of the CDR3: TGTGCCAGCAGCCCGGTCCCGACTAGTCAGAGGACCGGGGAGCTGTTTTTT. Translating gives CASSPVPTSQRTGELFF.

The chain couples TRBV9 to TRBJ1-2; TRBD1 is a possible D gene (5 bases). Germline values: CDR1 SGDLS, CDR2 YYNGEE. Trimming stripped 0 bases from V and 2 bases from J, with 17 bases between. This CDR3 has 17 residues. The CDR3 DNA follows: TGTGCCAGCAGCGTAGGGGTGTGGGGGGAGAAGAACTATGGCTACACCTTC. Its protein is CASSVGVWGEKNYGYTF.

V is TRBV7-3 and J is TRBJ2-3, with a possible D match to TRBD2 (5 bases). The V and J ends lost 5 bases and 4 bases respectively, with 13 bases between them. The germline V gene encodes CDR1 SGHTA and CDR2 FQGTGA. This CDR3 region has 14 residues. The CDR3 nucleotides read TGTGCCAGCAGCCCCGAGGGAGCTTCAGATACGCAGTATTTT. It is translated as CASSPEGASDTQYF.

This chain uses TRBV6-5 with TRBJ2-3; 10 nucleotides agree with TRBD2. V was pared by 2 bases and J by 4 bases, with 6 bases of the junction left unmatched. This CDR3 is 16 amino acids long. Per the germline V gene, CDR1 is MNHEY and CDR2 is SVGAGI. This CDR3 is CASSYVSSGGPDTQYF. The CDR3, as DNA: TGTGCCAGCAGTTACGTATCTAGCGGGGGCCCAGATACGCAGTATTTT.

This clone is a singleton in its sample. V gene TRBV4-1 combines with J gene TRBJ2-1; D perhaps matches TRBD2 (5 bases). V was clipped by 6 bases and J by 9 bases, with 30 bases between them. The CDR3 has 18 amino acids. Germline V gene lookup returns CDR1 MGHRA and CDR2 YSYEKL. For the CDR3, the DNA is TGCGCCAGCAGGCACCGTCCCTCTTCTGAGGGCGCAATGGGTGAGCAGTTCTTC. Translating it yields CASRHRPSSEGAMGEQFF.

This chain uses TRBV28 with TRBJ2-1; no clear D gene. V shed 5 bases and J shed 7 bases, with 9 bases lying between them. This CDR3 spans 12 amino acids. Germline assignment: CDR1 MDHEN and CDR2 SYDVKM. The CDR3, as DNA: TGTGCCAGCAGTGCCCTCTTTAATGAGCAGTTCTTC. The encoded protein is CASSALFNEQFF.

The V call is TRBV19, the J call TRBJ1-5, with D possibly TRBD1 on 5 matching bases. Trimming shortened V by 3 bases and J by 6 bases, and 24 bases separated the two germline ends. This CDR3 is 18 amino acids long. Germline CDR1 reads LNHDA; CDR2 reads SQIVND (reference sequence). The CDR3 loop is CASSIQQQRVGVVQPQHF. The CDR3 DNA sequence: TGTGCCAGTAGTATCCAACAACAAAGGGTGGGGGTTGTTCAGCCCCAGCATTTT.